The sequence of this T cell receptor (beta chain) was determined in a study of shared clonotypes between healthy human individuals. This CDR3 region has 17 residues. In germline, CDR1 is SEHNR, CDR2 FQNEAQ (reference sequence). V gave up 3 bases and J gave up 0 bases, with 17 bases separating them. Data came from immunoSEQ multiplex PCR; TCRdb stores just in-frame clones and leaves some out. This sample has some 380,000 clones, with around 96% found just once. This receptor was identified in a man between 25 and 39 years old in good health. Sequenced: memory CD8+ T cells sorted from blood. Subset of the sample: CD45RO+ cells pooled with CCR7-negative TemRA cells. The chain couples TRBV7-9 to TRBJ1-1, with D possibly TRBD1 on 6 matching bases. CDR3 nucleotide sequence: TGTGCCAGCAGCTTTTGGTGGGGGGCCAACATGAACACTGAAGCTTTCTTT. Encoded protein: CASSFWWGANMNTEAFF. Full variable domain (missing parts from reference TRBV7-9 and TRBJ1-1): DTGVSQNPRHKITKRGQNVTFRCDPISEHNRLYWYRQTLGQGPEFLTYFQNEAQLEKSRLLSDRFSAERPKGSFSTLEIQRTEQGDSAMYLCASSFWWGANMNTEAFFGQGTRLTVV.